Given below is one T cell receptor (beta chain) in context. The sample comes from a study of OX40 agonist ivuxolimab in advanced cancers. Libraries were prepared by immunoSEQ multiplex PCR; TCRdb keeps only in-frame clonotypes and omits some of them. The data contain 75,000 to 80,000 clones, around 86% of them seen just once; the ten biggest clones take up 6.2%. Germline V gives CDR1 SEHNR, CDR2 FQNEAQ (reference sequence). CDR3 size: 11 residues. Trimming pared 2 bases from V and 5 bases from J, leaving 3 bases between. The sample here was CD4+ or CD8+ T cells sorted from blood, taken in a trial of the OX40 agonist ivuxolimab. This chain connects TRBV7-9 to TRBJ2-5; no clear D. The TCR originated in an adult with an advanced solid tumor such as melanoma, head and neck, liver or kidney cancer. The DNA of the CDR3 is TGTGCCAGCAGCTTATCGGAGACCCAGTACTTC. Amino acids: CASSLSETQYF.